Shown below are 9 T cell receptor beta chains from a single sample sequenced in a study of T-cell reconstitution after alpha-beta-depleted transplantation in children. It was with unique molecular identifiers that the TCRbeta library was prepared. TCRdb used MiXCR to reprocess the PCR reads, holding one entry per CDR3 protein. The data hold a few hundred thousand distinct CDR3 sequences, with about 40% observed a single time. The material sequenced was PBMCs, taken before TCRalphabeta/CD19-depleted stem cell transplant. The receptors originated from a girl aged 2-10 years with aplastic anemia, due to receive a stem cell transplant.

The V and J genes are TRBV21-1 and TRBJ2-3. TRBV21-1 is reported as a pseudogene. This CDR3 spans 16 amino acids. CDR3 nucleotides: TGTGCCAGCAGCAAATGTGTATACCCTAGGCAAGATACGCAGTATTTT. Encoded protein: CASSKCVYPRQDTQYF.

Ten or more counts support this clonotype. This chain joins TRBV7-2 and TRBJ1-5, with D perhaps matching TRBD1 (6 bases). The CDR3 spans 14 residues. V dropped 1 base and J dropped 6 bases, with 10 bases sitting between them. In germline, CDR1 is SGHTA, CDR2 FQGNSA. This CDR3 is CASSLGGQGQPQHF. The CDR3 nucleotides read TGTGCCAGCAGCTTAGGGGGGCAGGGTCAGCCCCAGCATTTT.

This clonotype has at least ten counts. The V and J genes are TRBV15 and TRBJ2-4; 12 bases match TRBD2. The CDR3 is 18 residues long. The germline gives CDR1 LNHNV, CDR2 YYDKDF (reference sequence). The V gene end was trimmed by 5 bases and the J gene end by 6 bases; junction bases not matched to a gene: 14. CDR3 region: CATSGTLAGGPGGNIQYF. In DNA, the CDR3 is TGTGCCACCAGCGGAACACTAGCGGGAGGCCCTGGGGGAAACATTCAGTACTTC.

This clonotype turned up a few times. This chain links TRBV6-1 with TRBJ2-5; TRBD2 might be the D (6 bases). In germline, CDR1 is MNHNS, CDR2 SASEGT. This CDR3 comprises 13 residues. Trimming took 1 base from V and 9 from J, leaving 12 bases between them. The CDR3 coding sequence is TGTGCCAGCAGTGAAGGGGGGAGGCCGGCCCAGTACTTC. It is translated as CASSEGGRPAQYF.

The chain couples TRBV10-3 to TRBJ2-3, with D perhaps being TRBD1 or TRBD2 (6 bases each). The length of the CDR3 is 17 residues. CDR1 ENHRY and CDR2 SYGVKD come from the germline V gene. V was clipped by 2 bases and J by 2 bases, with 17 bases between them. The CDR3 DNA reads TGTGCCATCAGTGAGGGCATGGTTCGGGGGCCCACAGATACGCAGTATTTT. Translation: CAISEGMVRGPTDTQYF.

This clonotype has ten or more counts. The gene calls are TRBV6-1 and TRBJ2-3; TRBD2 is a possible D gene (6 bases). V was cut by 4 bases and J by 2 bases, with 16 bases left in between. The CDR3 runs 16 residues. Per the germline V gene, CDR1 is MNHNS and CDR2 is SASEGT. DNA for the CDR3: TGTGCCAGCAGTGGGGGGGTGGGAGCGACCACAGATACGCAGTATTTT. Amino acids: CASSGGVGATTDTQYF.

This clonotype has just a few counts. The J gene is TRBJ2-5, the V gene TRBV7-9, with TRBD2 identical over 8 bases. J lost 4 bases, V lost 2 bases, and 3 bases had no gene match. In germline, CDR1 is SEHNR, CDR2 FQNEAQ (reference sequence). The CDR3 is made up of 14 amino acids. The CDR3, as DNA: TGTGCCAGCAGCTTATCGAGCGGGGGAGAGACCCAGTACTTC. Translated: CASSLSSGGETQYF.

This chain links TRBV10-1 with TRBJ1-4, with D unresolved. V was clipped by 0 bases and J by 8 bases, with 7 bases between them. The CDR3 is 13 residues long. Germline V CDR1 and CDR2: WNHNN, SYGVQD (reference sequence). The CDR3 coding sequence is TGCGCCAGCAGTGAGTCCGGCTTCGAAAAACTGTTTTTT. Translation gives CASSESGFEKLFF.

This rearrangement joins TRBV4-1 to TRBJ2-2; TRBD2 aligns across 8 bases. The V segment lost 3 bases and the J segment 4 bases; nucleotides outside the gene matches: 7. CDR1 is MGHRA, CDR2 YSYEKL, per germline. CDR3 length: 16 residues. CDR3 nucleotide sequence: TGCGCCAGCAGCCAGCTACAGCGGGAGAGCACCGGGGAGCTGTTTTTT. Encoded protein: CASSQLQRESTGELFF.